A single T cell receptor beta chain is shown here with its context. The data were produced by immunoSEQ multiplex PCR, yet TCRdb's version contains in-frame clones alone and is incomplete. The repertoire has roughly 380,000 clones, approximately 89% of them found once; the top ten carry 1.5% to 1.9%. CDR1 and CDR2 from the germline V gene are SQVTM and ANQGSEA. The junction had 7 bases not matched to a gene; V was cut back by 2 bases and J by 5 bases. CDR3 length equals 15 residues. The data were obtained in a study of blood T cell repertoires in COVID-19. The material sequenced was peripheral blood. This clonotype was obtained from a woman in her thirties or forties with COVID-19, enrolled during active disease. The chain uses TRBV29-1 and TRBJ1-1; 11 bases align to TRBD1. CDR3 residues: CSVERLGTGGTEAFF. CDR3 DNA: TGCAGCGTTGAACGGTTAGGGACAGGGGGGACTGAAGCTTTCTTT. Drawing the rest from reference TRBV29-1 and TRBJ1-1, the complete variable domain is SAVISQKPSRDICQRGTSLTIQCQVDSQVTMMFWYRQQPGQSLTLIATANQGSEATYESGFVIDKFPISRPNLTFSTLTVSNMSPEDSSIYLCSVERLGTGGTEAFFGQGTRLTVV.